This T cell receptor (beta chain) was documented in a study of CD4 T cells in relation to SARS-CoV-2 and coronaviruses. At the level of the study: ViraFEST: approximately 10-day antigen culture of PBMCs, then TCR beta CDR3 sequencing.

Findings and caveats of the study: Memory recall responses, not primary responses primed in culture, are what the assay detects.

A single count supports this clone. Antigen unknown. Between the trimmed V and J ends, which lost 2 bases and 6 bases, there was a span of 14 bases. CDR3 length: 15 residues. Per germline, CDR1 KGHSH and CDR2 LQKENI. Generated by immunoSEQ multiplex PCR, the TCRdb table keeps only in-frame clones and is missing some. This table holds approximately 43,000 clones, 84% found once. The clonotype was recovered from an adult with COVID-19. The chain is built from TRBV18 and TRBJ2-1, with D possibly being TRBD1 or TRBD2 (5 bases each). The sample taken for sequencing was naive CD4+ T cells from PBMCs, cultured in vitro. Documented subset: naive CD4+ T cells isolated by negative enrichment. CDR3 sequence reads: CASSPGGDYFNEQFF. CDR3 bases: TGTGCCAGCTCACCAGGGGGTGACTATTTCAATGAGCAGTTCTTC.